Below, 22 T cell receptor beta chains from the same sample are listed, as sequenced in a study of response to subunit inactivated influenza vaccine. MiXCR, applied by TCRdb to the RT-PCR reads, yields one record per CDR3 protein. Counted here are 530,000 or so distinct CDR3 sequences, 12% occurring once; the ten biggest clones make up around 9.6%. The sequencing here drew on PBMCs from blood, taken on the day of vaccination. These receptors were collected from a man aged 45-65 years who received an inactivated influenza vaccine.

This clonotype has ten or more counts. The chain links TRBV5-1 to TRBJ1-2; D gene ambiguous. The CDR3 runs 13 residues. Trimming removed 0 bases at V and 6 bases at J, with 9 bases between. The germline V gene encodes CDR1 SGHRS and CDR2 YFSETQ. In DNA form, the CDR3 reads TGCGCCAGCAGCTTGGACAGAGTGCATGGCTACACCTTC. This sequence encodes CASSLDRVHGYTF.

CDR3 nucleotides: TGTGCCAGCAGCCCCTACGAAATCGGCACGCACAATGAGCAGTTCTTC. Translating it yields CASSPYEIGTHNEQFF. The chain uses TRBV9 and TRBJ2-1; D remains unclear. Germline CDR1 is SGDLS and CDR2 is YYNGEE. The CDR3 is 16 amino acids. The V end was cut by 4 bases, the J end by 5 bases, with 19 bases between.

This clonotype was counted ten times or more. V and J are TRBV12-3 or TRBV12-4 and TRBJ2-7; D possibly corresponds to TRBD1 (6 bases). V shed 4 bases and J shed 1 base, with 11 bases lying between them. CDR3 length: 14 residues. The CDR3, as DNA: TGTGCCAGCAGTTCCCAGGGGAGTTCCTACGAGCAGTACTTC. The encoded protein is CASSSQGSSYEQYF.

The rearrangement joins TRBV29-1 to TRBJ2-7, with TRBD1 identical over 8 bases. This CDR3 is 12 amino acids long. The V segment lost 4 bases and the J segment 6 bases; nucleotides outside the gene matches: 5. Germline V gives CDR1 SQVTM, CDR2 ANQGSEA. In DNA, the CDR3 is TGCAGCGTTGTCAGGGGGCCCCGCGAGCAGTACTTC. Protein: CSVVRGPREQYF.

This clonotype was picked up a small number of times. V usage is TRBV5-5 and J usage is TRBJ2-7; 10 positions agree with TRBD2. CDR3 length: 15 amino acids. V gave up 0 bases and J gave up 2 bases; unmatched junction bases: 2. Germline CDR1 SGHKS, CDR2 YYEKEE (reference sequence). The CDR3: CASSLAGTSAYEQYF. In nucleotides, the CDR3 is TGTGCCAGCAGCTTGGCCGGGACTAGCGCCTACGAGCAGTACTTC.

V usage is TRBV11-2 and J usage is TRBJ2-5; 8 nucleotides align to TRBD1. With V trimmed by 4 bases and J by 4 bases, 5 bases remained unmatched. The CDR3 sequence is 14 residues long. Germline CDR1 is SGHAT and CDR2 is FQNNGV. CDR3 in amino acids: CASSYPGGGETQYF. The CDR3 nucleotides are TGTGCCAGCAGCTACCCAGGGGGCGGAGAGACCCAGTACTTC.

This clonotype was observed a handful of times. V is TRBV5-1 and J is TRBJ2-1; 10 nucleotides align to TRBD2. The CDR3 sequence is 16 residues long. Germline V lookup: CDR1 SGHRS, CDR2 YFSETQ. The ends lost 5 bases at V and 9 bases at J; junction bases unmatched: 14. CDR3 loop: CASSKDSGRPWSEQFF. DNA for the CDR3: TGCGCCAGCAGTAAAGATAGCGGGAGGCCCTGGAGTGAGCAGTTCTTC.

The table lists this clonotype with a count of one. V gene TRBV10-3 combines with J gene TRBJ2-7; D could derive from TRBD1 or TRBD2 (6 bases each). The CDR3 runs to 14 residues. V dropped 6 bases and J dropped 4 bases, with 16 bases sitting between them. Germline V gene data show CDR1 as ENHRY and CDR2 as SYGVKD. The CDR3 is CAISVGGSTYEQYF. CDR3 nucleotide sequence: TGTGCCATCAGCGTGGGGGGCTCAACATACGAGCAGTACTTC.

This clonotype was found a few times. The V and J genes are TRBV6-5 and TRBJ1-6, with TRBD1 as a possible D gene (5 bases). Germline assignment: CDR1 MNHEY and CDR2 SVGAGI. This CDR3 comprises 15 residues. Trimming took off 2 bases at V and 4 bases at J, with 9 bases between the two ends. The DNA of the CDR3 is TGTGCCAGCAGTTACGGTCAGGGTTATAATTCACCCCTCCACTTT. Translating it yields CASSYGQGYNSPLHF.

The V call is TRBV6-2 or TRBV6-3, the J call TRBJ2-6; D not resolved. This CDR3 contains 13 residues. CDR1 is MNHEY, CDR2 SVGEGT, per germline. With 5 bases removed from V and 4 bases from J, the gap between germline ends came to 6 bases. The CDR3 region has the DNA TGTGCCAGCAGTGGGATCGGGGCCAACGTCCTGACTTTC. The encoded protein is CASSGIGANVLTF.

The chain couples TRBV6-5 to TRBJ2-5, with D possibly being TRBD1 (7 bases). The CDR3 consists of 16 residues. Looked up from germline, CDR1 is MNHEY and CDR2 is SVGAGI. Trimming shortened V by 3 bases and J by 2 bases, and 16 bases separated the two germline ends. This chain's CDR3 is CASSYDSRGRQETQYF. CDR3 bases: TGTGCCAGCAGTTATGATTCCAGGGGGAGGCAAGAGACCCAGTACTTC.

This sequence joins TRBV5-5 and TRBJ2-2; D unresolved. Germline CDR1 and CDR2: SGHKS and YYEKEE (reference sequence). This CDR3 comprises 14 residues. The ends were cut back, 4 bases at V and 3 bases at J, with 10 bases in the middle. The CDR3 DNA reads as TGTGCCAGCAGCCGCGCCCCGGACACCGGGGAGCTGTTTTTT. Protein sequence: CASSRAPDTGELFF.

The chain recombines TRBV20-1 with TRBJ2-6; D remains unclear. The CDR3 extends over 13 amino acids. The germline V gene has CDR1 DFQATT and CDR2 SNEGSKA (reference sequence). The CDR3 loop reads CGKLKSGANVLTF. CDR3 DNA: TGCGGGAAGTTGAAATCTGGGGCCAACGTCCTGACTTTC.

This clonotype was detected a few times. The genes are TRBV29-1 and TRBJ2-1, with TRBD2 matching 14 bases. This CDR3 is built from 17 residues. J was trimmed by 4 bases and V by 5 bases; bases with no gene match: 10. Looked up from germline, CDR1 is SQVTM and CDR2 is ANQGSEA. The CDR3 sequence is CSVRRTSGGRSYNEQFF. The CDR3 DNA is TGCAGCGTTCGAAGGACTAGCGGGGGGCGTTCTTACAATGAGCAGTTCTTC.

This clonotype was counted only a few times. This chain uses TRBV6-2 or TRBV6-3 with TRBJ2-3; D remains unclear. The CDR3 spans 14 residues. From germline, CDR1 is MNHEY and CDR2 SVGEGT. With 5 bases removed from V and 4 bases from J, the gap between germline ends came to 13 bases. CDR3 loop: CASSSWAAADTQYF. The CDR3 DNA reads as TGTGCCAGCAGTAGTTGGGCCGCGGCAGATACGCAGTATTTT.

This clonotype has a handful of counts. The chain has TRBV6-1 and TRBJ2-3; TRBD1 aligns across 10 bases. The CDR3 totals 15 residues. Germline CDR1 and CDR2: MNHNS and SASEGT. V trimming: 4 bases; J trimming: 4 bases; junction bases outside the gene matches: 5. Written as DNA, the CDR3 is TGTGCCAGCAGTGTCTCCGGGACAGGGGCAGATACGCAGTATTTT. It is translated as CASSVSGTGADTQYF.

This clonotype occurred a few times. The chain couples TRBV24-1 to TRBJ2-2; D tentatively fits TRBD1 or TRBD2 (5 bases each). Germline assignment: CDR1 KGHDR and CDR2 SFDVKD. The CDR3 extends over 13 amino acids. Between the trimmed V and J ends, which lost 5 bases and 5 bases, there was a span of 8 bases. This CDR3 reads CATSVRGTGELFF. The CDR3 region has the DNA TGTGCCACCAGTGTGAGGGGAACCGGGGAGCTGTTTTTT.

The table lists this clonotype with a count of one. The chain employs TRBV4-2 and TRBJ2-7, with D possibly TRBD1 on 5 matching bases. CDR1 and CDR2 (germline): LGHNA, YNFKEQ. The CDR3 has 17 amino acids. Between the trimmed V and J ends, which lost 0 bases and 2 bases, there was a span of 17 bases. The CDR3 DNA reads as TGTGCCAGCAGCCAAGAGGGGCTTGGGCCAGACACCTACGAGCAGTACTTC. Protein product: CASSQEGLGPDTYEQYF.

The rearrangement uses TRBV4-3 and TRBJ1-1; D perhaps matches TRBD1 (6 bases). This CDR3 spans 14 amino acids. Germline-derived CDR1 and CDR2 are LGHNA and YSLEER. V was cut by 0 bases and J by 4 bases, with 9 bases left in between. The CDR3 reads CASSQETGSTEAFF. The CDR3 DNA reads as TGCGCCAGCAGCCAAGAAACAGGGAGCACTGAAGCTTTCTTT.

This clonotype was counted between two and nine times. The chain joins TRBV29-1 to TRBJ2-7; TRBD2 agrees at 14 bases. Germline V gene sequence: CDR1 SQVTM, CDR2 ANQGSEA. This CDR3 is 20 amino acids long. Trimming cost V 3 bases and J 2 bases; bases outside gene matches: 18. The CDR3 is CSVESKGLAGGLTGTYEQYF. The CDR3 DNA is TGCAGCGTTGAGTCGAAAGGACTAGCGGGAGGCCTAACGGGAACCTACGAGCAGTACTTC.

This clonotype has at least ten counts. The chain combines TRBV7-8 with TRBJ2-7, with 9 bases lining up with TRBD2. The V gene end was trimmed by 3 bases and the J gene end by 5 bases; junction bases not matched to a gene: 5. Per germline, CDR1 SGHVS and CDR2 FQNEAQ. The CDR3 runs 14 residues. The CDR3 here is CASSFSGRIDEQYF. CDR3 nucleotides: TGTGCCAGCAGCTTTAGCGGGAGAATTGACGAGCAGTACTTC.

This clonotype was detected a few times. The chain joins TRBV29-1 to TRBJ2-1; D is unresolved. Deletions cut 4 bases from V and 2 bases from J, with 3 bases between. This CDR3 contains 11 residues. Germline CDR1 SQVTM, CDR2 ANQGSEA. The CDR3 region has the DNA TGCAGCGTTGCTCCCTACAATGAGCAGTTCTTC. It yields the protein CSVAPYNEQFF.